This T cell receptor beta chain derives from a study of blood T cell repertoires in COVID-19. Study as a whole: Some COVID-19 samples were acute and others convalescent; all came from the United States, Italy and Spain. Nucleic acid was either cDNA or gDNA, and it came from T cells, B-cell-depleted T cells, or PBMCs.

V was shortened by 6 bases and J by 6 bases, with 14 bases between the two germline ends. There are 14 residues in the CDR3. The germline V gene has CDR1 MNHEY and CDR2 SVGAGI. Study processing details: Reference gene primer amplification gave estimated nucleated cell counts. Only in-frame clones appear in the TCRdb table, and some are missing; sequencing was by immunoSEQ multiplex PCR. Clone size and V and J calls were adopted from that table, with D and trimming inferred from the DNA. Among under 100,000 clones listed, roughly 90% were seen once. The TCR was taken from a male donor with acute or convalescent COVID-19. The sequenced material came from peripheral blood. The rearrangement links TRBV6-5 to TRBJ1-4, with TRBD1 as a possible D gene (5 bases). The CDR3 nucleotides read TGTGCCAGCAGGGGGCAGGGATCGGATGAAAAACTGTTTTTT. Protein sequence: CASRGQGSDEKLFF.